This T cell receptor beta chain was captured in a study of CD8+ T cells in alopecia areata. Broader study findings: Resident alphabeta T-cell populations of normal skin are likewise subject to sequencing in scalp samples. Persistence of many expanded lesional clones was seen in scalp and blood during tofacitinib.

As the sequencing template, cDNA was produced by extracting RNA and reverse transcribing it. Some clones are missing from TCRdb's copy, which holds only in-frame ones; the method was immunoSEQ multiplex PCR. Among approximately 130,000 clones listed, over 60% were seen once. CDR1 is LNHDA, CDR2 SQIVND, per germline (reference sequence). Between the trimmed V and J ends, which lost 4 bases and 2 bases, there was a span of 1 base. The CDR3 extends over 11 amino acids. This clone occurred a few times. Its antigen remains unknown. The treatment is: oral pan-JAK inhibitor, 5-10 mg twice daily. This sample comprised CD4+ T cells sorted from blood, obtained at week 4, from a patient treated with tofacitinib. The sequence came from a human donor with alopecia areata. The chain couples TRBV19 to TRBJ2-3; D is unclear. The CDR3 sequence is CASSNTDTQYF. In DNA, the CDR3 is TGTGCCAGTAGTAACACAGATACGCAGTATTTT.